This T cell receptor beta chain was captured by sequencing in a study of molecular identifiers for immune sequencing clone quantification. Study summary: Split five ways in replicates, RNA from approximately 20,000 or 100,000 naive CD8 cells had four portions sequenced. Study outcomes and limitations: Clones with over 20 RNA copies captured over 98% of effector molecules but under 1% of naive ones.

Comment on this clonotype: Its antigen remains unknown.

V shed 6 bases and J shed 4 bases, with 11 bases lying between them. CDR1 is KGHDR and CDR2 is SFDVKD in the germline V gene. The CDR3 length is 13 residues. MiXCR, run by TCRdb on the PCR reads, gives a single entry per CDR3 protein. This table holds approximately 630,000 distinct CDR3 sequences, approximately 24% found once. This sequence was found in a human donor in good health. Some libraries in this study had Jurkat cell RNA spiked in. The sequencing sample was made of naive CD8+ T cells from blood, with Jurkat cell RNA spiked in. Subset noted: FACS-sorted CD8+CD4-CCR7+CD45RA+ naive T cells. The rearrangement uses TRBV24-1 and TRBJ1-2, with D possibly matching TRBD1 (5 bases). DNA for the CDR3: TGTGCCACCAGTTACGGGGCTGGCTATGGCTACACCTTC. Its protein is CATSYGAGYGYTF.